Following are 25 T cell receptor beta chains from one sample sequenced in a study of blood T cell repertoires in COVID-19. Assay used: immunoSEQ multiplex PCR; TCRdb lists only in-frame clones, some missing. Of 150,000 to 200,000 clones listed, about 86% are singletons. Input material: peripheral blood. These receptors originate from a woman aged 30 to 39 with active or convalescent COVID-19.

V usage is TRBV11-2 and J usage is TRBJ1-2, with TRBD1 matching over 8 bases. Germline-derived CDR1 and CDR2 are SGHAT and FQNNGV. Losses at the gene ends were 6 bases for V and 4 bases for J; bases not matched to a gene: 4. This CDR3 is 13 amino acids long. The CDR3 DNA reads as TGTGCCAGCAGATCCACAGGGGGCTATGGCTACACCTTC. Amino acids: CASRSTGGYGYTF.

The V gene is TRBV7-9, the J gene TRBJ2-7; D is ambiguous. V lost 2 bases to trimming and J lost 4 bases, with 6 bases between them. The length of the CDR3 is 12 residues. Germline-derived CDR1 and CDR2 are SEHNR and FQNEAQ (reference sequence). The CDR3 protein is CASSLSRYEQYF. The CDR3 region has the DNA TGTGCCAGCAGCTTATCTCGGTACGAGCAGTACTTC.

The chain combines TRBV6-5 with TRBJ1-2; D is possibly TRBD1 (5 bases). Deletions cut 2 bases from V and 3 bases from J, with 7 bases between. The CDR3 has 13 residues. In germline, CDR1 is MNHEY, CDR2 SVGAGI. The CDR3 is CASSYPGYYGYTF. As DNA, the CDR3 is TGTGCCAGCAGTTACCCAGGGTACTATGGCTACACCTTC.

The chain uses TRBV6-5 and TRBJ2-1; weak D call: TRBD2 (6 bases). CDR3 size: 15 residues. Germline CDR1 MNHEY, CDR2 SVGAGI. The V and J ends lost 6 bases and 4 bases respectively, with 16 bases between them. This CDR3 reads CASRQKRAAYNEQFF. The CDR3 DNA is TGTGCCAGCAGGCAAAAGCGGGCCGCTTACAATGAGCAGTTCTTC.

This chain connects TRBV28 to TRBJ1-5, with D hard to call. This CDR3 spans 17 amino acids. From germline, CDR1 is MDHEN and CDR2 SYDVKM. Trimming shortened V by 3 bases and J by 2 bases, and 17 bases separated the two germline ends. Here the CDR3 reads CASSLGAPGWGNQPQHF. CDR3 DNA: TGTGCCAGCAGTTTGGGAGCCCCGGGGTGGGGCAATCAGCCCCAGCATTTT. The full variable domain, rest sourced from reference TRBV28 and TRBJ1-5, is DVKVTQSSRYLVKRTGEKVFLECVQDMDHENMFWYRQDPGLGLRLIYFSYDVKMKEKGDIPEGYSVSREKKERFSLILESASTNQTSMYLCASSLGAPGWGNQPQHFGDGTRLSIL.

The chain has TRBV3-1 (or the pseudogene TRBV3-2) and TRBJ2-6; 11 bases line up with TRBD2. The V and J ends lost 1 base and 2 bases, in that order; junction bases with no gene match: 4. Germline assignment: CDR1 LGHDT and CDR2 YNNKEL (reference sequence). This CDR3 spans 18 amino acids. Written as DNA, the CDR3 is TGTGCCAGCAGCCAAGGACTAGCGGGGTCTGCTGGGGCCAACGTCCTGACTTTC. Its translation is CASSQGLAGSAGANVLTF.

About this clone: At one end the junction does not follow the germline gene, possibly because of a read error. Other DNA sequences in this sample translate to the same CDR3. In DNA form, the CDR3 reads TGTGCCAGCGCTGAGGCAGGGGAGAATGAAAAATTGTTTTTT. This sequence encodes CASAEAGENEKLFF. The rearrangement joins TRBV6-5 to TRBJ1-4; D might be TRBD1 (6 bases). The CDR3 loop spans 14 amino acids. Germline CDR1 reads MNHEY; CDR2 reads SVGAGI.

V and J are TRBV9 and TRBJ2-1, with D uncertain. The germline V gene has CDR1 SGDLS and CDR2 YYNGEE. Trimming left V 0 bases short and J 4 bases short, with 11 bases between. This CDR3 comprises 15 residues. CDR3 nucleotides: TGTGCCAGCAGCGTAGCTGGATTAGCATACAATGAGCAGTTCTTC. This gives the protein CASSVAGLAYNEQFF.

The V call is TRBV5-8, the J call TRBJ2-7; 9 nucleotides line up with TRBD2. J gave up 5 bases and V 6 bases, and 12 bases lay outside the gene matches. The germline V gene has CDR1 SGHTS and CDR2 YDEGEE. CDR3 size: 15 residues. The CDR3 here is CASILGAGGPNEQYF. Written as DNA, the CDR3 is TGTGCCAGCATCCTGGGGGCGGGGGGGCCCAACGAGCAGTACTTC.

V gene TRBV2 combines with J gene TRBJ2-4; 8 bases fit TRBD1. The germline V gene has CDR1 SNHLY and CDR2 FYNNEI. CDR3 size: 17 residues. The V and J ends lost 5 bases and 2 bases, in that order; junction bases with no gene match: 11. The CDR3 DNA reads as TGTGCCAGCAGTTCCAGGGGGCTCGCGGTAACCAAAAACATTCAGTACTTC. Translation: CASSSRGLAVTKNIQYF.

This rearrangement joins TRBV15 to TRBJ1-2; tentative D call: TRBD1 (6 bases). V was pared by 0 bases and J by 4 bases, with 9 bases between. Germline V gives CDR1 LNHNV, CDR2 YYDKDF (reference sequence). The CDR3 loop spans 14 amino acids. The CDR3 is CATSREGGAYGYTF. The DNA for the CDR3 is TGTGCCACCAGCAGAGAAGGGGGAGCCTATGGCTACACCTTC. Complete variable domain (other parts from reference TRBV15 and TRBJ1-2): DAMVIQNPRYQVTQFGKPVTLSCSQTLNHNVMYWYQQKSSQAPKLLFHYYDKDFNNEADTPDNFQSRRPNTSFCFLDIRSPGLGDTAMYLCATSREGGAYGYTFGSGTRLTVV.

Concerning this clone itself: This sample includes further DNA sequences coding for the same CDR3. The chain employs TRBV6-5 and TRBJ1-1; the match to TRBD1 covers 10 bases. With 6 bases clipped from V and 2 bases from J, the junction kept 3 bases outside the gene matches. Germline values: CDR1 MNHEY, CDR2 SVGAGI. This CDR3 has 14 residues. CDR3 in amino acids: CASSRTGGNTEAFF. In nucleotides, the CDR3 is TGTGCCAGCAGCCGGACAGGGGGAAACACTGAAGCTTTCTTT.

V gene TRBV11-3 combines with J gene TRBJ2-3, with D tentatively TRBD2 (6 bases). The CDR3 loop spans 15 amino acids. Trimming took 1 base from V and 4 from J, leaving 12 bases between them. CDR1 is SGHNT and CDR2 is YENEEA in the germline V gene. The DNA for the CDR3 is TGTGCCAGCAGCTTAGTGGTGGGAGGCCCAGATACGCAGTATTTT. Residues: CASSLVVGGPDTQYF.

The chain joins TRBV5-1 to TRBJ1-1; D may be TRBD1 (5 bases). Trimming cost V 4 bases and J 8 bases, with 15 bases left between them. Looked up from germline, CDR1 is SGHRS and CDR2 is YFSETQ. There are 13 residues in the CDR3. CDR3 coding DNA: TGCGCCAGCAGCAAACAGGCTTCCCCCGAAGCTTTCTTT. This encodes CASSKQASPEAFF.

The chain employs TRBV13 and TRBJ1-2; 8 nucleotides match TRBD1. Germline CDR1 reads PRHDT; CDR2 reads FYEKMQ (reference sequence). Unmatched junction bases numbered 14, after V lost 10 bases and J lost 4 bases. The CDR3 covers 15 residues. DNA for the CDR3: TGTGCCATCTCCCCTACAGGGGGTAGAGGCTATGGCTACACCTTC. Translated, it gives CAISPTGGRGYGYTF.

The chain carries TRBV11-2 and TRBJ2-1; perhaps TRBD2 as D (5 bases). The germline gives CDR1 SGHAT, CDR2 FQNNGV. V shed 6 bases and J shed 9 bases, with 18 bases lying between them. The CDR3 sequence is 14 residues long. CDR3 DNA: TGTGCCAGCAGTTCTGACGGGGTCCGGAGTGAGCAGTTCTTC. Protein sequence: CASSSDGVRSEQFF.

The V gene is TRBV7-9, the J gene TRBJ1-1; D is perhaps TRBD1 (5 bases). The CDR3 is 15 amino acids. Germline CDR1 is SEHNR and CDR2 is FQNEAQ (reference sequence). V gave up 1 base and J gave up 10 bases, with 19 bases separating them. CDR3 sequence: CASSLEGVLTPVAFF. The DNA for the CDR3 is TGTGCCAGCAGCTTAGAAGGGGTACTGACTCCCGTAGCTTTCTTT.

This clone is a singleton in its sample. The chain recombines TRBV5-5 with TRBJ1-5, with D unresolved. The CDR3 consists of 14 residues. V dropped 3 bases and J dropped 0 bases, with 7 bases sitting between them. Per germline, CDR1 SGHKS and CDR2 YYEKEE (reference sequence). CDR3 in amino acids: CASSSGYSNQPQHF. The DNA of the CDR3 is TGTGCCAGCAGCTCAGGTTATAGCAATCAGCCCCAGCATTTT.

The chain recombines TRBV2 with TRBJ2-7; 7 bases match TRBD1. Unmatched junction bases numbered 7, after V lost 8 bases and J lost 3 bases. The V gene's germline CDR1 is SNHLY and CDR2 FYNNEI. The CDR3 covers 13 residues. DNA for the CDR3: TGTGCCAGCTTCCGGGACAGCCTCTACGAGCAGTACTTC. Its translation is CASFRDSLYEQYF. The full variable domain, in which reference TRBV2 and TRBJ2-7 provide the parts outside the CDR3, is EPEVTQTPSHQVTQMGQEVILRCVPISNHLYFYWYRQILGQKVEFLVSFYNNEISEKSEIFDDQFSVERPDGSNFTLKIRSTKLEDSAMYFCASFRDSLYEQYFGPGTRLTVT.

The V gene is TRBV6-5, the J gene TRBJ1-6; D perhaps matches TRBD1 (5 bases). The germline V gene encodes CDR1 MNHEY and CDR2 SVGAGI. V shed 7 bases and J shed 10 bases, with 20 bases lying between them. The length of the CDR3 is 15 residues. Written as DNA, the CDR3 is TGTGCCAGCACCCCCCAAGGGGTTGCTGCGTCACCCCTCCACTTT. Residues: CASTPQGVAASPLHF.

The chain recombines TRBV21-1 with TRBJ1-1. TRBV21-1 is a known pseudogene. This CDR3 region has 16 residues. The chain's CDR3 is CASSSRDGEENTEAFF. In nucleotides, the CDR3 is TGTGCCAGCAGCTCCCGCGACGGGGAGGAGAACACTGAAGCTTTCTTT.

V usage is TRBV28 and J usage is TRBJ1-5; 8 bases are shared with TRBD1. This CDR3 has 16 residues. V shed 8 bases, J shed 2 bases, and the junction held 11 bases outside the gene matches. Germline assignment: CDR1 MDHEN and CDR2 SYDVKM. The CDR3 is CASPPGTGAGNQPQHF. CDR3 sequence (DNA): TGTGCCAGCCCCCCCGGGACAGGTGCGGGCAATCAGCCCCAGCATTTT.

CDR3 sequence: CASSLSLSTGMRNEQFF. Written as DNA, the CDR3 is TGTGCCAGCAGTTTATCCCTTAGCACAGGGATGAGGAATGAGCAGTTCTTC. The chain combines TRBV27 with TRBJ2-1, with a possible D match to TRBD1 (6 bases). Germline values: CDR1 MNHEY, CDR2 SMNVEV (reference sequence). Trimming pared 0 bases from V and 7 bases from J, leaving 19 bases between. The CDR3 totals 17 residues.

V gene TRBV5-4 combines with J gene TRBJ2-2, with a possible D match to TRBD2 (6 bases). Deletions cut 5 bases from V and 3 bases from J, with 17 bases between. This CDR3 is 16 amino acids long. Germline V gene data show CDR1 as SGHNT and CDR2 as YYREEE (reference sequence). The CDR3 loop reads CASRSGGAHYTGELFF. CDR3 DNA: TGTGCCAGCAGATCAGGAGGGGCACATTACACCGGGGAGCTGTTTTTT.

DNA for the CDR3: TGTGCCAGCAGTTTGGGACAGCCCACTGAAGCTTTCTTT. Translating it yields CASSLGQPTEAFF. The chain employs TRBV28 and TRBJ1-1, with 7 bases fitting TRBD1. This CDR3 comprises 13 residues. Germline V lookup: CDR1 MDHEN, CDR2 SYDVKM. After removal of 3 bases from V and 4 bases from J, the junction contained 2 bases not matched to a gene.